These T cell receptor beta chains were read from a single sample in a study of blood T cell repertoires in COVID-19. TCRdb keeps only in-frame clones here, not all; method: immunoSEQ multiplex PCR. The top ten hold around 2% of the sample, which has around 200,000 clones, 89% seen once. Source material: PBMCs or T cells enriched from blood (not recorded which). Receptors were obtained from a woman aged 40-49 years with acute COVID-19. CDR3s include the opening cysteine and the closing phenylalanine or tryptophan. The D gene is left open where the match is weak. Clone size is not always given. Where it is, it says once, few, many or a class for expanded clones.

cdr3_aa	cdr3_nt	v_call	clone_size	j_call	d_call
CASSLGGPLAKNIQYF	TGTGCCAGCAGTTTAGGAGGGCCCCTTGCCAAAAACATTCAGTACTTC	TRBV28	-	TRBJ2-4	-
CASSDGVNHEQYF	TGTGCCAGCAGCGACGGAGTAAACCACGAGCAGTACTTC	TRBV5-4	few	TRBJ2-7	-
CASSDRDREWKLFF	TGTGCCAGCAGCGACCGGGACAGGGAGTGGAAACTGTTTTTT	TRBV5-6	-	TRBJ1-4	TRBD1
CASSNDGSSGANVLTF	TGTGCCAGTAGTAACGACGGGAGCTCTGGGGCCAACGTCCTGACTTTC	TRBV19	-	TRBJ2-6	-
CASTPTGRGETQYF	TGCGCCAGCACCCCCACAGGAAGGGGCGAGACCCAGTACTTC	TRBV5-1	-	TRBJ2-5	-
CASSPSLGSGSYEQYF	TGTGCCAGCTCACCAAGTTTAGGTAGCGGGAGCTACGAGCAGTACTTC	TRBV18	-	TRBJ2-7	TRBD2
CASTPWTSGVPGELFF	TGTGCCAGCACCCCGTGGACTAGCGGGGTACCCGGGGAGCTGTTTTTT	TRBV4-2	once	TRBJ2-2	TRBD2
CASSPRWTGTPLEQYF	TGTGCTAGCAGCCCGCGGTGGACAGGGACCCCCCTCGAGCAGTACTTC	TRBV7-7	-	TRBJ2-7	TRBD1
CASSPGQGAYEQYF	TGCGCCAGCAGCCCAGGACAGGGGGCCTACGAGCAGTACTTC	TRBV5-1	-	TRBJ2-7	TRBD1
CASSPRTGIHEQYF	TGTGCCAGCAGTCCTAGGACAGGGATCCACGAGCAGTACTTC	TRBV6-5	few	TRBJ2-7	TRBD1
CASTQNNEQFF	TGTGCCAGCACCCAAAACAATGAGCAGTTCTTC	TRBV6-5	-	TRBJ2-1	-
CASSPTSGTEYEQYF	TGTGCCAGCAGCCCAACTAGCGGGACGGAGTACGAGCAGTACTTC	TRBV7-9	few	TRBJ2-7	TRBD2
CASSPSAGGFVWADTQYF	TGTGCCAGTAGCCCCTCAGCGGGAGGTTTTGTATGGGCAGATACGCAGTATTTT	TRBV19	-	TRBJ2-3	TRBD2
CASSQTGVTNEKLFF	TGCGCCAGCAGCCAAACAGGGGTAACTAATGAAAAACTGTTTTTT	TRBV4-1	-	TRBJ1-4	TRBD1
CASSFGRRDTQYF	TGTGCCAGCAGTTTCGGGAGGCGGGATACGCAGTATTTT	TRBV2	-	TRBJ2-3	TRBD2
CASSLGGRGYEQFF	TGTGCCAGCAGTCTAGGAGGCAGGGGCTATGAGCAGTTCTTC	TRBV2	-	TRBJ2-1	-
CASSYSYSQGYGYTF	TGTGCCAGCAGTTACTCCTACTCGCAGGGGTATGGCTACACCTTC	TRBV6-5	-	TRBJ1-2	-
CASSPDGRGYYGYTF	TGTGCCAGCAGCCCGGACGGAAGGGGTTACTATGGCTACACCTTC	TRBV7-9	-	TRBJ1-2	-
CASSPPTSGSHGELFF	TGTGCCAGCTCACCACCGACTAGCGGGAGTCACGGGGAGCTGTTTTTT	TRBV18	-	TRBJ2-2	TRBD2
CASRVQGAWEQYF	TGTGCCAGCAGGGTACAGGGGGCTTGGGAGCAGTACTTC	TRBV6-5	-	TRBJ2-7	TRBD1
CASSPRGTRNNSPLHF	TGTGCCAGCAGCCCACGGGGAACGAGGAATAATTCACCCCTCCACTTT	TRBV6-6	-	TRBJ1-6	-
CASSLDRFNQPQHF	TGTGCCAGCAGCCTCGACAGATTCAATCAGCCCCAGCATTTT	TRBV6-5	-	TRBJ1-5	-
CASSPQQGTGGEKLFF	TGTGCCAGCAGCCCACAGCAGGGGACAGGGGGGGAAAAACTGTTTTTT	TRBV7-9	-	TRBJ1-4	TRBD1
CASSFSDSANYGYTF	TGTGCCAGCAGTTTTTCGGACAGTGCTAACTATGGCTACACCTTC	TRBV28	-	TRBJ1-2	-
CAWGGLAGGSTGELFF	TGTGCCTGGGGGGGACTAGCGGGAGGGTCCACCGGGGAGCTGTTTTTT	TRBV30	-	TRBJ2-2	TRBD2
CASSASGGAYEQYF	TGTGCCAGCAGCGCAAGTGGGGGGGCCTACGAGCAGTACTTC	TRBV9	-	TRBJ2-7	TRBD2
CASSSDPGSGEGNQPQHF	TGTGCCAGCAGCTCCGACCCAGGGTCGGGGGAGGGCAATCAGCCCCAGCATTTT	TRBV7-9	few	TRBJ1-5	-
CAWSVQGTNEKLFF	TGTGCCTGGAGTGTACAGGGGACGAATGAAAAACTGTTTTTT	TRBV30	few	TRBJ1-4	TRBD1
CATSRGIF	TGTGCCACCAGTCGGGGGATCTTC	TRBV11-2	-	TRBJ2-1	-
CASSSGLAGGETQYF	TGTGCCAGCAGCTCTGGACTAGCGGGAGGAGAGACCCAGTACTTC	TRBV7-9	-	TRBJ2-5	TRBD2
CASGHSYEQYF	TGTGCCAGCGGACATTCCTACGAGCAGTACTTC	TRBV27	-	TRBJ2-7	-
CASSPVGQAYGYTF	TGTGCCAGCAGCCCCGTTGGACAGGCCTATGGCTACACCTTC	TRBV5-6	-	TRBJ1-2	TRBD1
CASSIRDRGGTEAFF	TGTGCCAGTAGTATAAGGGACAGGGGAGGTACTGAAGCTTTCTTT	TRBV19	-	TRBJ1-1	TRBD1
CASSSLRTGDYSDGGDTQYF	TGCGCCAGCAGCTCACTGCGGACAGGAGACTACTCTGACGGGGGAGATACGCAGTATTTT	TRBV5-1	-	TRBJ2-3	-
CAPRVRATEAFF	TGTGCCCCCAGGGTCCGAGCCACTGAAGCTTTCTTT	TRBV2	-	TRBJ1-1	-
CASSPLGGALNTEAFF	TGTGCCAGCAGTCCTCTGGGGGGGGCACTGAACACTGAAGCTTTCTTT	TRBV28	-	TRBJ1-1	-
CASSLVHSAGSVSPLHF	TGTGCCAGCAGCTTGGTTCACTCTGCAGGGTCAGTTTCACCCCTCCACTTT	TRBV5-5	-	TRBJ1-6	-
CASSLAASGSGETQYF	TGTGCCAGCAGTTTAGCGGCTAGCGGGAGTGGAGAGACCCAGTACTTC	TRBV6-6	-	TRBJ2-5	TRBD2
CSASRRSGADTQYF	TGCAGTGCTAGTAGGCGCTCCGGGGCAGATACGCAGTATTTT	TRBV20-1	once	TRBJ2-3	-
CASSQVFSDSYGYTF	TGTGCCAGCAGCCAAGTATTCAGCGACAGCTATGGCTACACCTTC	TRBV4-2	-	TRBJ1-2	-
CASSFIPADTNTGELFF	TGCGCCAGCAGCTTCATCCCTGCAGATACGAACACCGGGGAGCTGTTTTTT	TRBV5-1	-	TRBJ2-2	-
CASGALAGVPDTQYF	TGTGCCAGCGGGGCCCTGGCGGGAGTCCCAGATACGCAGTATTTT	TRBV2	-	TRBJ2-3	TRBD2
CATSPRTTTAYEQYF	TGTGCCACCAGCCCCCGAACCACGACAGCCTACGAGCAGTACTTC	TRBV15	-	TRBJ2-7	-
CASSQDVPLSRETQYF	TGCGCCAGCAGCCAAGATGTTCCCTTATCCAGGGAGACCCAGTACTTC	TRBV4-1	-	TRBJ2-5	-
CASSDQGKLSPNYGYTF	TGTGCCAGCAGCGACCAGGGGAAGCTCTCCCCTAACTATGGCTACACCTTC	TRBV7-9	-	TRBJ1-2	-